This T cell receptor beta chain was retrieved from a study of CD8+CD57+ T cells in acquired aplastic anemia. The V gene lost 5 bases and the J gene lost 0 bases, with 7 bases spanning the gap. The CDR3 sequence is 12 residues long. Germline CDR1 is DFQATT and CDR2 is SNEGSKA (reference sequence). TCR beta VDJ and CDR3 profiles were obtained from a genomic DNA template. TCRdb re-called the reads with MiXCR, one entry per CDR3 protein. The sample carries about 120,000 distinct CDR3 sequences, 45% to 60% recorded once. Whoever was chosen for sequencing had shown CD8+CD57+ cell expansion by flow cytometry. Blood came from patients not yet given any therapy.

The sample comprised sorted CD4+, CD8+, or CD8+CD57+ T cells (not recorded which) from PBMCs. The source of this sequence is a human donor with aplastic anemia. V usage is TRBV20-1 and J usage is TRBJ1-1, with D possibly TRBD1 on 6 matching bases. In nucleotides, the CDR3 is TGCAGTGCTCAGGGGTTGAACACTGAAGCTTTCTTT. This sequence encodes CSAQGLNTEAFF.